The present entry profiles one T cell receptor (beta chain) with its context. This sample also contains other DNA sequences that code for the same CDR3. This sample is drawn from a study of cytomegalovirus exposure and HLA in healthy donors. Amplification used 60 Vbeta primers and 13 Jbeta primers. Method: immunoSEQ multiplex PCR; TCRdb's copy keeps in-frame clones and lacks some. The sample lists roughly 190,000 clones; 70% to 80% were seen once. V lost 1 base to trimming and J lost 1 base, with 9 bases between them. The CDR3 length is 15 residues. Germline CDR1 is SGHVS and CDR2 is FQNEAQ. The receptor's source is a young woman in good health and CMV-seropositive. The sample comprised PBMCs. The J gene is TRBJ2-3, the V gene TRBV7-8; TRBD2 is a possible D gene (7 bases). The CDR3 loop is CASSLGGGRTDTQYF. DNA of the CDR3: TGTGCCAGCAGCTTAGGGGGGGGGCGCACAGATACGCAGTATTTT.